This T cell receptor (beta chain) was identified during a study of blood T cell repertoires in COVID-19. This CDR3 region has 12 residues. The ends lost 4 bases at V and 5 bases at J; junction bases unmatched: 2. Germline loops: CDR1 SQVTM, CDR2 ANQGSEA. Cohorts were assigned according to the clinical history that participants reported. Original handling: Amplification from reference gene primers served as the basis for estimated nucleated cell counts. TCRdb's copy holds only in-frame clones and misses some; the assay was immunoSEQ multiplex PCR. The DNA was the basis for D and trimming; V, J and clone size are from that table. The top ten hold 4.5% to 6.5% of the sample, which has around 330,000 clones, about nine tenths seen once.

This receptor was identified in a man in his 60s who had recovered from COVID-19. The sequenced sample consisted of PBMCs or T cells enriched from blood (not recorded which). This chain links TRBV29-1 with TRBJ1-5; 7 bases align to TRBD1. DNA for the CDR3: TGCAGCGTTGGGCAGGGGGATCAGCCCCAGCATTTT. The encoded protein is CSVGQGDQPQHF. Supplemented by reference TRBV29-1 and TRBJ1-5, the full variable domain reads SAVISQKPSRDICQRGTSLTIQCQVDSQVTMMFWYRQQPGQSLTLIATANQGSEATYESGFVIDKFPISRPNLTFSTLTVSNMSPEDSSIYLCSVGQGDQPQHFGDGTRLSIL.